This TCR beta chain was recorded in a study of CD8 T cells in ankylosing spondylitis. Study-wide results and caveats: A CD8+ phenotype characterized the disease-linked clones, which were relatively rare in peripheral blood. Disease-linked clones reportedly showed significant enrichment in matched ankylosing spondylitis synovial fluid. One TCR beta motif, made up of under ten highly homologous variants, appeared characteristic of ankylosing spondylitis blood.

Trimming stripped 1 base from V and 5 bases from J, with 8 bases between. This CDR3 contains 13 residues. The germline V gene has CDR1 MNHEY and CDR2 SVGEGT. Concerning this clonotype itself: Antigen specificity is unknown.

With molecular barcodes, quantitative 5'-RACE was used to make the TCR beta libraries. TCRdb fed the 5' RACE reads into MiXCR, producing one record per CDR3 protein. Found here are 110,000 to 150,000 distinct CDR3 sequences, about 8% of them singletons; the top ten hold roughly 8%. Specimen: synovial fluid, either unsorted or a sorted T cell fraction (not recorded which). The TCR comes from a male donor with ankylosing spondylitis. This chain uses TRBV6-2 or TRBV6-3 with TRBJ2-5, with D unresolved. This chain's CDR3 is CASSYLGSETQYF. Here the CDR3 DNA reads TGTGCCAGCAGTTACTTAGGGTCTGAGACCCAGTACTTC.